This entry lists 9 T cell receptor beta chains sequenced from one sample in a study of beta chain features in type 1 diabetes. Study-level findings and limits: Patients with Type 1 diabetes showed moderately but significantly shorter TCRB CDR3s in all four CD4+ subsets.

Expressed TCRB transcripts were sequenced after all isolated RNA was converted to cDNA. Assay used: immunoSEQ multiplex PCR; TCRdb lists only in-frame clones, some missing. The data hold roughly 280,000 clones, with 20% to 25% observed a single time. Their target antigens are unknown. The specimen sequenced was naive CD4+ T cells from blood. The source is a woman in her 30s with type 1 diabetes.

In this sample, this clone turned up a few times. This chain uses TRBV6-5 with TRBJ2-1; 7 bases align to TRBD1. The germline CDR1 and CDR2 sequences are MNHEY and SVGAGI. V shed 7 bases, J shed 6 bases, and the junction held 12 bases outside the gene matches. The CDR3 is made up of 15 amino acids. CDR3 in amino acids: CASTAAGTAANEQFF. CDR3 sequence (DNA): TGTGCCAGCACCGCCGCCGGGACAGCTGCCAATGAGCAGTTCTTC.

This clone was counted only a few times. The gene calls are TRBV5-1 and TRBJ2-1; no clear D gene. Germline lookup yields CDR1 SGHRS and CDR2 YFSETQ. There are 15 residues in the CDR3. V lost 1 base, J lost 0 bases, and 8 bases lay in between. The CDR3 region is CASSLTMNSYNEQFF. The CDR3 coding sequence is TGCGCCAGCAGCTTGACTATGAACTCCTACAATGAGCAGTTCTTC.

This clone was counted a few times. The chain recombines TRBV9 with TRBJ2-2; a weak D match, TRBD2 (5 bases). The length of the CDR3 is 15 residues. V was shortened by 0 bases and J by 5 bases, with 11 bases between the two germline ends. Germline loops: CDR1 SGDLS, CDR2 YYNGEE. CDR3 nucleotide sequence: TGTGCCAGCAGCGTAGGTGTTAGCGCGACCGGGGAGCTGTTTTTT. It encodes CASSVGVSATGELFF.

This clone has just a few counts. This chain links TRBV29-1 with TRBJ1-1, with D possibly being TRBD1 (6 bases). Looked up from germline, CDR1 is SQVTM and CDR2 is ANQGSEA. V was trimmed by 2 bases and J by 6 bases, leaving 13 bases between them. The CDR3 runs to 13 residues. The CDR3 loop reads CSVERQGKPEAFF. The CDR3 nucleotides are TGCAGCGTTGAACGGCAGGGGAAGCCTGAAGCTTTCTTT. Full variable domain (missing parts from reference TRBV29-1 and TRBJ1-1): SAVISQKPSRDICQRGTSLTIQCQVDSQVTMMFWYRQQPGQSLTLIATANQGSEATYESGFVIDKFPISRPNLTFSTLTVSNMSPEDSSIYLCSVERQGKPEAFFGQGTRLTVV.

The chain links TRBV12-5 to TRBJ1-2; D gene ambiguous. Per germline, CDR1 LGHNT and CDR2 FRNRAP. The CDR3 is 9 amino acids. Trimming left V 9 bases short and J 4 bases short, with 3 bases between. CDR3 bases: TGTGCTAGCCGCTATGGCTACACCTTC. This codes for CASRYGYTF.

This chain connects TRBV29-1 to TRBJ1-1, with 8 bases fitting TRBD1. The CDR3 sequence is 12 residues long. V lost 5 bases and J lost 4; bases outside the gene matches: 3. Germline V lookup: CDR1 SQVTM, CDR2 ANQGSEA. CDR3 protein: CSVFTGGTEAFF. The CDR3 nucleotides are TGCAGCGTTTTCACAGGGGGCACTGAAGCTTTCTTT.

This sequence joins TRBV2 and TRBJ2-1, with 12 bases fitting TRBD2. Germline loops: CDR1 SNHLY, CDR2 FYNNEI. The CDR3 is 17 residues long. Trimming took 4 bases from V and 8 from J; bases not matched to a gene: 12. CDR3 in amino acids: CASSAPLGRLAGDEQFF. In DNA form, the CDR3 reads TGTGCCAGCAGTGCCCCCTTGGGGAGACTAGCGGGGGATGAGCAGTTCTTC.

The V call is TRBV9, the J call TRBJ2-1, with no clear D. The CDR3 extends over 16 amino acids. CDR1 and CDR2 (germline): SGDLS, YYNGEE. V shed 4 bases and J shed 3 bases, with 17 bases lying between them. CDR3 loop: CASSPTLLKDYNEQFF. The CDR3 DNA is TGTGCCAGCAGCCCTACCCTACTTAAAGACTACAATGAGCAGTTCTTC.

DNA for the CDR3: TGTGCCTGGAGTGTAGAGGTTAGCGGGAGGTCCTACGAGCAGTACTTC. It codes for CAWSVEVSGRSYEQYF. This chain links TRBV30 with TRBJ2-7, with 10 bases lining up with TRBD2. V was clipped by 0 bases and J by 1 base; unmatched bases: 6. The CDR3 contains 16 residues. Germline values: CDR1 GTSNPN, CDR2 SVGIG (reference sequence). The variable domain in full, completed from reference TRBV30 and TRBJ2-7, reads SQTIHQWPATLVQPVGSPLSLECTVEGTSNPNLYWYRQAAGRGLQLLFYSVGIGQISSEVPQNLSASRPQDRQFILSSKKLLLSDSGFYLCAWSVEVSGRSYEQYFGPGTRLTVT.